This is a list of T cell receptor beta chains from one sample in a study of PD-1 blockade in classical Hodgkin lymphoma. Using immunoSEQ multiplex PCR, the repertoire was profiled, and TCRdb retains in-frame clones only, with some absent. The table lists roughly 10,000 clones, over 80% of them singletons. Sequenced material: CD4+ T cells from blood, taken before the fourth cycle of nivolumab. These receptors were obtained from a human donor with classical Hodgkin lymphoma. Each CDR3 is given with its conserved first and last residue. The order of the fields is clone size, V gene, CDR3 length, D gene, J gene, CDR3 DNA, CDR3 protein. A D gene is named only where the DNA matches it firmly. Clone size is not always given. Where it is, it says once, few, many or a class for expanded clones.

>few|TRBV11-2|13|TRBD1|TRBJ2-5
TGTGCCAGCAGCTTCGGGACAGAAGAGACCCAGTACTTC
CASSFGTEETQYF
>NA|TRBV2|16|NA|TRBJ1-3
TGTGCCAGCAGTGAAGAACCCAGGGTGCCTGGAAACACCATATATTTT
CASSEEPRVPGNTIYF
>NA|TRBV18|13|NA|TRBJ1-2
TGTGCCAGCTCCCGGGGGGACCCCTATGGCTACACCTTC
CASSRGDPYGYTF
>NA|TRBV29-1|16|TRBD1|TRBJ1-1
TGCAGCGTTTCACCCCGACAGGGGTACGAGAACACTGAAGCTTTCTTT
CSVSPRQGYENTEAFF
>NA|TRBV28|16|NA|TRBJ1-6
TGTGCCAGCTTAGGGGGGGGGAGCTCCTATAATTCACCCCTCCACTTT
CASLGGGSSYNSPLHF
>NA|TRBV10-3|14|NA|TRBJ2-7
TGTGCCATCAGTGAGAGGGACTTCTCCTACGAGCAGTACTTC
CAISERDFSYEQYF
>NA|TRBV12-5|14|NA|TRBJ1-5
TGTGCTAGTGGTTTGGCCCCCAACAATCAGCCCCAGCATTTT
CASGLAPNNQPQHF
>NA|TRBV7-8|12|NA|TRBJ2-5
TGTGCCAGCAGCTACTGGAAAGAGACCCAGTACTTC
CASSYWKETQYF
>NA|TRBV28|15|TRBD1|TRBJ1-6
TGTGCCAGCAGGCAGACAGGGAGGTATAATTCACCCCTCCACTTT
CASRQTGRYNSPLHF
>NA|TRBV7-2|15|TRBD2|TRBJ2-7
TGTGCCAGCAGCTCGGGACTAGCAGCAGCCTACGAGCAGTACTTC
CASSSGLAAAYEQYF
>once|TRBV15|14|TRBD2|TRBJ2-5
TGTGCCACCAGCCCGGGGAGGGACGAAGAGACCCAGTACTTC
CATSPGRDEETQYF
>NA|TRBV5-1|16|NA|TRBJ2-7
TGCGCCAGCAGCGGCCTCGGGAGAAAGGCCGGTAACGAGCAGTACTTC
CASSGLGRKAGNEQYF
>NA|TRBV19|14|NA|TRBJ2-7
TGTGCCAGTAGTATTCAGGCAGGGTCCTACGAGCAGTACTTC
CASSIQAGSYEQYF
>NA|TRBV5-1|16|NA|TRBJ2-4
TGCGCCAGCAGCTTGGACCCAGGGTCGGTGCAAAACATTCAGTACTTC
CASSLDPGSVQNIQYF
>NA|TRBV7-9|14|NA|TRBJ1-3
TGTGCCAGCAGCTTAGACAGGACTGGAAACACCATATATTTT
CASSLDRTGNTIYF
>NA|TRBV7-8|14|NA|TRBJ2-7
TGTGCCAGCAGCTTAGCCGTAGGGCCCTACGAGCAGTACTTC
CASSLAVGPYEQYF
>NA|TRBV6-5|13|TRBD2|TRBJ2-1
TGTGCCAGCAGCCCCCTATCTAGCGGGAATCAGTTCTTC
CASSPLSSGNQFF
>NA|TRBV30|13|TRBD1|TRBJ1-6
TGTGCCTGGACCGGACAGGGGTTTTCACCCCTCCACTTT
CAWTGQGFSPLHF
>few|TRBV7-2|16|NA|TRBJ2-7
TGTGCCAGCAGCCTAGAGTGGAGGGGGGCATCCTACGAGCAGTACTTC
CASSLEWRGASYEQYF
>NA|TRBV4-1|16|NA|TRBJ2-2
TGCGCCAGCAGCCAAGATATCCTCGGGGGCTTACGGGAGCTGTTTTTT
CASSQDILGGLRELFF
>NA|TRBV2|15|TRBD1|TRBJ2-7
TGTGCCAGCAGTGAAGGAAGGACAGGGAACTACGAGCAGTACTTC
CASSEGRTGNYEQYF